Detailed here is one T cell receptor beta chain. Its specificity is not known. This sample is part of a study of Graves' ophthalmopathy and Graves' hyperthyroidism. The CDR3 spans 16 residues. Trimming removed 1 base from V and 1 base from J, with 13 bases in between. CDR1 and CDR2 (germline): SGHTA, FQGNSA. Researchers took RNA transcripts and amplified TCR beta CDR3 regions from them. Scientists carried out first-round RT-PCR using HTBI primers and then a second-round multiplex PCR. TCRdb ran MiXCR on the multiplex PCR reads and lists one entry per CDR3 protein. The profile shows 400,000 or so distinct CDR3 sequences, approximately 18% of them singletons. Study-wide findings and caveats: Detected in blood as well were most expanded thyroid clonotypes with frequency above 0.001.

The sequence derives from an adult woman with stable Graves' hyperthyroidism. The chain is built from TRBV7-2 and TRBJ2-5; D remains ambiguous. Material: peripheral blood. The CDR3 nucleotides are TGTGCCAGCAGCTTAGGGCTAGATCCTGGCCAAGAGACCCAGTACTTC. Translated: CASSLGLDPGQETQYF.